This record covers a single TCR beta chain. The data stem from a study of patients and donors after allogeneic stem cell transplantation. The CDR3 covers 13 residues. The germline V and J ends were trimmed by 1 base and 1 base, with 5 bases remaining between them. CDR1 is LGHDT and CDR2 is YNNKEL in the germline V gene (reference sequence). TCRdb reprocessed the RT-PCR reads with MiXCR, giving one entry per CDR3 protein. The top ten hold roughly three quarters of the sample, which has about 4,200 distinct CDR3 sequences, 15% to 20% seen once. Sequences were obtained from blood, either unsorted or a sorted T cell fraction (not recorded which). The receptor was derived from a human donor who was either an allogeneic HSCT recipient or a stem cell or donor lymphocyte infusion donor (not recorded which). It is not recorded whose cells these are; they may come from a transplant donor. The rearrangement links TRBV3-1 to TRBJ2-7; D is undetermined. The CDR3 nucleotides are TGTGCCAGCAGCCAAGCCCCTTCCTACGAGCAGTACTTC. It yields the protein CASSQAPSYEQYF.